These 29 T cell receptor beta chains were all obtained from the same sample, sequenced in a study of OX40 agonist ivuxolimab in advanced cancers. TCRdb's copy holds only in-frame clones and misses some; the assay was immunoSEQ multiplex PCR. The sample includes 70,000 to 95,000 clones, 70% to 85% of them seen just once. Material: CD4+ or CD8+ T cells sorted from blood, obtained in a trial of the OX40 agonist ivuxolimab. These receptors all come from an adult with an advanced solid tumor such as melanoma, head and neck, liver or kidney cancer.

A single count supports this clone. This sequence joins TRBV28 and TRBJ2-7; D gene uncertain. V was clipped by 4 bases and J by 9 bases, with 25 bases between them. CDR3 length: 16 amino acids. CDR1 and CDR2 (germline): MDHEN, SYDVKM. The CDR3: CASSCLRLECDKGQYF. The CDR3 region has the DNA TGTGCCAGCAGTTGTTTGCGATTGGAATGCGACAAAGGGCAGTACTTC.

This clone was counted only a few times. This CDR3 is also generated by other DNA sequences in the sample. The CDR3 coding sequence is TGCGCCAGCAGCGAAGGACCAGGACCATCATACGAGCAGTACTTC. It encodes CASSEGPGPSYEQYF. The chain carries TRBV5-1 and TRBJ2-7; D gene unclear. This CDR3 spans 15 amino acids. The germline CDR1 and CDR2 sequences are SGHRS and YFSETQ. V lost 4 bases and J lost 4, with 18 bases in between.

The chain combines TRBV6-5 with TRBJ2-5; TRBD2 aligns across 9 bases. V shed 0 bases and J 2 bases; nucleotides not matched to a gene: 1. The germline gives CDR1 MNHEY, CDR2 SVGAGI. This CDR3 contains 15 residues. As DNA, the CDR3 is TGTGCCAGCAGTTACTCGACTAGCGGACAAGAGACCCAGTACTTC. Amino acid sequence: CASSYSTSGQETQYF.

The chain couples TRBV28 to TRBJ1-5; D gene uncertain. Per germline, CDR1 MDHEN and CDR2 SYDVKM. CDR3 length: 12 residues. Deletions cut 1 base from V and 14 bases from J, with 12 bases between. CDR3 amino acids: CASSLLIGREHF. The CDR3 coding sequence is TGTGCCAGCAGTTTATTGATCGGGAGGGAGCATTTT.

The chain links TRBV7-2 to TRBJ2-5, with TRBD2 matching 12 bases. In germline, CDR1 is SGHTA, CDR2 FQGNSA. The CDR3 spans 16 residues. The junction had 5 bases not matched to a gene; V was cut back by 5 bases and J by 1 base. CDR3 in DNA: TGTGCCAGCAGCCCGGGGACTAGCGGGCTCCAAGAGACCCAGTACTTC. Protein: CASSPGTSGLQETQYF.

The chain is built from TRBV28 and TRBJ2-7, with 11 bases lining up with TRBD2. The CDR3 covers 17 residues. CDR1 is MDHEN and CDR2 is SYDVKM in the germline V gene. Unmatched junction bases numbered 11, after V lost 4 bases and J lost 3 bases. CDR3 in amino acids: CASSSVEGLAALYEQYF. The CDR3 DNA sequence: TGTGCCAGCAGTTCCGTCGAGGGACTAGCGGCCCTCTACGAGCAGTACTTC. The whole variable domain, filled in from reference TRBV28 and TRBJ2-7, reads DVKVTQSSRYLVKRTGEKVFLECVQDMDHENMFWYRQDPGLGLRLIYFSYDVKMKEKGDIPEGYSVSREKKERFSLILESASTNQTSMYLCASSSVEGLAALYEQYFGPGTRLTVT.

The chain combines TRBV30 with TRBJ2-1, with 14 bases identical to TRBD2. Germline V gene lookup returns CDR1 GTSNPN and CDR2 SVGIG (reference sequence). V shed 7 bases and J 9 bases; nucleotides not matched to a gene: 8. The CDR3 runs to 14 residues. The DNA for the CDR3 is TGTGCCTCCACCGGGACTAGCGGGAGTGTTGAGCAGTTCTTC. Translating gives CASTGTSGSVEQFF.

The chain employs TRBV7-2 and TRBJ2-1, with D uncertain. CDR1 SGHTA and CDR2 FQGNSA come from the germline V gene. Trimming removed 2 bases from V and 5 bases from J, with 7 bases in between. The CDR3 covers 13 residues. The CDR3 coding sequence is TGTGCCAGCAGCTTAAGTTGGGACAATGAGCAGTTCTTC. It translates to CASSLSWDNEQFF. The full variable domain, with the rest looked up from reference TRBV7-2 and TRBJ2-1, is GAGVSQSPSNKVTEKGKDVELRCDPISGHTALYWYRQSLGQGLEFLIYFQGNSAPDKSGLPSDRFSAERTGGSVSTLTIQRTQQEDSAVYLCASSLSWDNEQFFGPGTRLTVL.

The rearrangement uses TRBV19 and TRBJ1-1; no firm D call. With 3 bases removed from V and 3 bases from J, the gap between germline ends came to 11 bases. There are 14 residues in the CDR3. CDR1 is LNHDA, CDR2 SQIVND, per germline (reference sequence). CDR3 DNA sequence: TGTGCCAGTAGTATCATCGACGGTCACACTGAAGCTTTCTTT. Translated: CASSIIDGHTEAFF.

V usage is TRBV19 and J usage is TRBJ2-2; D gene uncertain. Trimming took off 7 bases at V and 3 bases at J, with 9 bases between the two ends. Germline V CDR1 and CDR2: LNHDA, SQIVND (reference sequence). The CDR3 sequence is 13 residues long. The CDR3 loop reads CASTRTDTGELFF. DNA for the CDR3: TGTGCCAGTACCCGCACAGACACCGGGGAGCTGTTTTTT.

V usage is TRBV13 and J usage is TRBJ2-1, with 9 positions matching TRBD2. V dropped 10 bases and J dropped 5; count of bases not matched to a gene: 9. The CDR3 is 14 amino acids. Germline-derived CDR1 and CDR2 are PRHDT and FYEKMQ (reference sequence). CDR3 sequence: CATNPGLADNEQFF. CDR3 DNA: TGTGCCACCAACCCGGGACTAGCAGACAATGAGCAGTTCTTC. Full variable domain (rest looked up from reference TRBV13 and TRBJ2-1): AAGVIQSPRHLIKEKRETATLKCYPIPRHDTVYWYQQGPGQDPQFLISFYEKMQSDKGSIPDRFSAQQFSDYHSELNMSSLELGDSALYFCATNPGLADNEQFFGPGTRLTVL.

The CDR3 here is CAIRDGQRPSYEQYF. The CDR3 DNA reads TGTGCCATCAGGGACGGACAGCGTCCTTCCTACGAGCAGTACTTC. The rearrangement uses TRBV10-3 and TRBJ2-5, with D possibly being TRBD1 (6 bases). The J call may be wrong; the DNA end is better matched by TRBJ2-7. CDR3 length equals 15 residues. Germline CDR1 ENHRY, CDR2 SYGVKD.

The rearrangement joins TRBV28 to TRBJ2-1; TRBD2 might be the D (6 bases). The CDR3 runs to 14 residues. Germline CDR1 is MDHEN and CDR2 is SYDVKM. V was shortened by 2 bases and J by 14 bases, with 19 bases between the two germline ends. The CDR3 bases are TGTGCCAGCAGTTTACGGTCCGCGGGAAGTAAGGAGTTCTTC. This codes for CASSLRSAGSKEFF.

The chain carries TRBV18 and TRBJ1-1; 8 bases align to TRBD1. V trimming: 5 bases; J trimming: 5 bases; junction bases outside the gene matches: 7. This CDR3 spans 14 amino acids. Germline assignment: CDR1 KGHSH and CDR2 LQKENI. The CDR3 reads CASSADRGGTEAFF. The CDR3 DNA reads as TGTGCCAGCTCAGCAGACAGGGGTGGTACTGAAGCTTTCTTT.

V gene TRBV7-3 combines with J gene TRBJ2-5; TRBD1 agrees at 7 bases. The CDR3 covers 13 residues. Germline lookup yields CDR1 SGHTA and CDR2 FQGTGA. V was clipped by 1 base and J by 4 bases; unmatched bases: 0. CDR3 sequence: CASSLNRGETQYF. The CDR3 nucleotides read TGTGCCAGCAGCTTAAACAGGGGAGAGACCCAGTACTTC.

The chain employs TRBV7-2 and TRBJ2-3, with 8 bases matching TRBD2. Trimming took 1 base from V and 2 from J; bases not matched to a gene: 2. This CDR3 has 15 amino acids. Germline V gene sequence: CDR1 SGHTA, CDR2 FQGNSA. The CDR3 sequence: CASSLVSGTTDTQYF. The CDR3 DNA reads as TGTGCCAGCAGCTTAGTTAGCGGGACCACAGATACGCAGTATTTT. The full variable domain, rest sourced from reference TRBV7-2 and TRBJ2-3, is GAGVSQSPSNKVTEKGKDVELRCDPISGHTALYWYRQSLGQGLEFLIYFQGNSAPDKSGLPSDRFSAERTGGSVSTLTIQRTQQEDSAVYLCASSLVSGTTDTQYFGPGTRLTVL.

This clone has a single count. This chain connects TRBV14 to TRBJ2-5; 8 bases agree with TRBD2. Germline V CDR1 and CDR2: SGHDN, FVKESK. This CDR3 is 15 amino acids long. Losses at the gene ends were 5 bases for V and 5 bases for J; bases not matched to a gene: 10. CDR3 loop: CASSLRSGSRETQYF. CDR3 nucleotides: TGTGCCAGCAGCTTACGGAGCGGGAGTCGGGAGACCCAGTACTTC.

This clone was seen a single time. The rearrangement joins TRBV7-6 to TRBJ1-3, with TRBD1 matching 8 bases. There are 15 residues in the CDR3. The V and J ends lost 5 bases and 0 bases, in that order; junction bases with no gene match: 3. The germline gives CDR1 SGHVS, CDR2 FNYEAQ. This chain's CDR3 is CASSPTGGSGNTIYF. CDR3 nucleotide sequence: TGTGCCAGCAGCCCTACAGGGGGCTCTGGAAACACCATATATTTT. Using reference TRBV7-6 and TRBJ1-3 for the parts outside the CDR3, the full variable domain is GAGVSQSPRYKVTKRGQDVALRCDPISGHVSLYWYRQALGQGPEFLTYFNYEAQQDKSGLPNDRFSAERPEGSISTLTIQRTEQRDSAMYRCASSPTGGSGNTIYFGEGSWLTVV.

This chain connects TRBV27 to TRBJ2-3, with D perhaps TRBD2 (5 bases). The germline V gene encodes CDR1 MNHEY and CDR2 SMNVEV (reference sequence). This CDR3 is 16 amino acids long. Trimming left V 5 bases short and J 7 bases short, with 22 bases between. The CDR3 here is CASSPSEGVYINTQYF. The CDR3, as DNA: TGTGCCAGCAGTCCCTCCGAGGGAGTCTACATTAATACGCAGTATTTT.

The gene calls are TRBV28 and TRBJ2-5, with a weak D call TRBD2 (5 bases). The CDR3 loop spans 15 amino acids. V dropped 6 bases and J dropped 4 bases, with 18 bases sitting between them. Germline loops: CDR1 MDHEN, CDR2 SYDVKM. The CDR3 is CASSFPRRGVETQYF. The CDR3 coding sequence is TGTGCCAGCAGCTTCCCCCGACGGGGTGTAGAGACCCAGTACTTC.

CDR3 coding DNA: TGTGCCACCAGCAGAGGAGGGACAGGGAGGGATACGCAGTATTTT. Amino acid sequence: CATSRGGTGRDTQYF. J is TRBJ2-3 and V is TRBV15; 9 nucleotides match TRBD1. With 1 base clipped from V and 6 bases from J, the junction kept 5 bases outside the gene matches. The CDR3 has 15 amino acids. Germline V gene lookup returns CDR1 LNHNV and CDR2 YYDKDF (reference sequence).

In this sample, this clone turned up once. This chain joins TRBV5-1 and TRBJ1-3, with a possible D match to TRBD1 (5 bases). From germline, CDR1 is SGHRS and CDR2 YFSETQ. V lost 1 base and J 0 bases, leaving 8 bases between the germline ends. There are 15 residues in the CDR3. The CDR3 nucleotides read TGCGCCAGCAGCTTGCAGGGTATCTCTGGAAACACCATATATTTT. Encoded protein: CASSLQGISGNTIYF.

The J gene is TRBJ1-2, the V gene TRBV27; D possibly corresponds to TRBD1 (5 bases). Trimming removed 5 bases from V and 2 bases from J, with 15 bases in between. The V gene's germline CDR1 is MNHEY and CDR2 SMNVEV (reference sequence). The CDR3 extends over 15 amino acids. CDR3 coding DNA: TGTGCCAGCAGTCCTGTCACCGGGACCAACTATGGCTACACCTTC. It encodes CASSPVTGTNYGYTF.

CDR3: CASEGPSGRVGNEQFF. The CDR3 nucleotides read TGTGCCTCCGAGGGGCCTAGCGGGAGGGTGGGTAATGAGCAGTTCTTC. V usage is TRBV7-9 and J usage is TRBJ2-1; the match to TRBD2 covers 12 bases. The CDR3 runs 16 residues. With 11 bases clipped from V and 7 bases from J, the junction kept 15 bases outside the gene matches. The germline CDR1 and CDR2 sequences are SEHNR and FQNEAQ (reference sequence). Full variable domain (remainder filled in from reference TRBV7-9 and TRBJ2-1): DTGVSQNPRHKITKRGQNVTFRCDPISEHNRLYWYRQTLGQGPEFLTYFQNEAQLEKSRLLSDRFSAERPKGSFSTLEIQRTEQGDSAMYLCASEGPSGRVGNEQFFGPGTRLTVL.

The chain is built from TRBV4-3 and TRBJ2-3; 10 bases are shared with TRBD1. The V and J ends lost 2 bases and 4 bases, in that order; junction bases with no gene match: 9. Germline loops: CDR1 LGHNA, CDR2 YSLEER. The CDR3 is 17 amino acids. CDR3 coding DNA: TGCGCCAGCAGCCAATCCACCTGGACAGGGGGTCCAGATACGCAGTATTTT. It is translated as CASSQSTWTGGPDTQYF.

As regards this clone: An end of the junction differs from the germline gene, which may be a read error. This chain uses TRBV14 with TRBJ2-1; D remains unclear. The CDR3 is 12 residues long. Germline CDR1 and CDR2: SGHDN and FVKESK. CDR3 DNA sequence: TGTGCCAGCAGCCAAGGATTGGCCCGTTTGCTCTTC. Its protein product is CASSQGLARLLF.

This clone came up once. This sequence joins TRBV28 and TRBJ2-3; perhaps TRBD1 as D (6 bases). V shed 1 base and J shed 2 bases, with 22 bases lying between them. Germline lookup yields CDR1 MDHEN and CDR2 SYDVKM. This CDR3 has 19 amino acids. The DNA of the CDR3 is TGTGCCAGCAGTTTATTTGGGACACGCGGGCAGGGACCCACAGATACGCAGTATTTT. Protein sequence: CASSLFGTRGQGPTDTQYF.

The V and J genes are TRBV13 and TRBJ1-2, with a tentative D call TRBD1 (6 bases). The CDR3 has 15 amino acids. Trimming took off 3 bases at V and 6 bases at J, with 17 bases between the two ends. Per the germline V gene, CDR1 is PRHDT and CDR2 is FYEKMQ (reference sequence). The CDR3 region is CASSFGQPQYDGYTF. The CDR3 DNA follows: TGTGCCAGCAGCTTTGGACAGCCACAATACGATGGCTACACCTTC.

This chain links TRBV28 with TRBJ2-5, with TRBD1 identical over 10 bases. Trimming cost V 5 bases and J 1 base; bases outside gene matches: 7. The CDR3 extends over 16 amino acids. Germline-derived CDR1 and CDR2 are MDHEN and SYDVKM. CDR3 protein: CASSLMGQGFQETQYF. In DNA, the CDR3 is TGTGCCAGCAGTCTTATGGGACAGGGGTTCCAAGAGACCCAGTACTTC.